A single T cell receptor beta chain is shown here with its context. The data were obtained in a study of blood T cell repertoires in COVID-19. As for the study in general: In each case, the material was cDNA or gDNA derived from T cells, B-cell-depleted T cells, or PBMCs.

Per the study methods: Nucleated cell counts were estimated from reference gene primer amplification. The assay was immunoSEQ multiplex PCR, and TCRdb's table has in-frame clones only and misses some. The V and J calls and the clone size are those of that table, but D and trimming were determined from the DNA. The sample gives 150,000 or so clones, just over 90% of which show up once; roughly 2.3% is in the top ten. The CDR3 is made up of 12 amino acids. In germline, CDR1 is SGHDT, CDR2 YYEEEE. V lost 1 base to trimming and J lost 5 bases, with 7 bases between them. The sample consisted of peripheral blood. The chain combines TRBV5-6 with TRBJ2-7; D may be TRBD2 (5 bases). This clonotype originated in a man aged 18 to 35 with acute or convalescent COVID-19. The CDR3 here is CASSLFGDEQYF. The CDR3 DNA reads as TGTGCCAGCAGCTTGTTCGGGGACGAGCAGTACTTC.